This T cell receptor (beta chain) was identified during a study of T cell responses to AZD1222 COVID-19 vaccine. Sequencing used immunoSEQ multiplex PCR; TCRdb keeps in-frame clones, though not all of them. The table shows about 84,000 clones, with 75% to 90% occurring only once. With regard to this clone: Its matching antigen is unknown.

General study points: Nearly half of spike-specific TCRs reportedly go after variant regions that carry no mutations.

Germline V gene sequence: CDR1 MNHEY, CDR2 SVGEGT. V dropped 0 bases and J dropped 3; count of bases not matched to a gene: 10. This CDR3 comprises 17 residues. The receptor was derived from an adult who received the AZD1222 COVID-19 vaccine. This material consisted of peripheral blood, taken 28 days after the second AZD1222 dose. J is TRBJ2-5 and V is TRBV6-2 or TRBV6-3, with TRBD1 matching 7 bases. CDR3 sequence: CASSYSATGTAKETQYF. CDR3 nucleotide sequence: TGTGCCAGCAGTTACTCGGCCACCGGGACAGCAAAAGAGACCCAGTACTTC.